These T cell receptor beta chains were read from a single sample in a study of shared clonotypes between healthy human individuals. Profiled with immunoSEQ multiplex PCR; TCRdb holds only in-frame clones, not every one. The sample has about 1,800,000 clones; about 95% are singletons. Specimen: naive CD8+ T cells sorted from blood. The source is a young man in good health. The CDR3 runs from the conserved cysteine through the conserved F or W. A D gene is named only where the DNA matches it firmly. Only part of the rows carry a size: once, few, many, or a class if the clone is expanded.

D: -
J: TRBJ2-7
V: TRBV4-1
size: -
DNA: TGCGCCAGCAGCCAAGCGGGAGCCACCTACGAGCAGTACTTC
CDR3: CASSQAGATYEQYF

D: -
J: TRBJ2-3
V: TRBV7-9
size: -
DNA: TGTGCCAGCAGCTCCACAGCCCCCACAGATACGCAGTATTTT
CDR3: CASSSTAPTDTQYF

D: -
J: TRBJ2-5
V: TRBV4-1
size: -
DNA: TGCGCCAGCAGCTCGACGGACGGAGTGGACCAGTACTTC
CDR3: CASSSTDGVDQYF

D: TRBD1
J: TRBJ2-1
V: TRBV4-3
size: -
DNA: TGCGCCAGCAGCCAAGGGACAGGAGGAAATGAGCAGTTCTTC
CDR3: CASSQGTGGNEQFF

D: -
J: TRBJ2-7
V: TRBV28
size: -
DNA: TGTGCCAGCAGTTTTGGGGTCAGCTCCTACGAGCAGTACTTC
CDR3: CASSFGVSSYEQYF

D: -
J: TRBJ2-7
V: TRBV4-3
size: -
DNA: TGCGCCAGCAGCCCCACCCTGGGAACGGCCTACGAGCAGTACTTC
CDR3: CASSPTLGTAYEQYF

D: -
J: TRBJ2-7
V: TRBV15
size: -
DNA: TGTGCCACCAGCACCGGGGGATACGAGCAGTACTTC
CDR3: CATSTGGYEQYF

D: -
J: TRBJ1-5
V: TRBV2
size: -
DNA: TGTGCCAGCAGTGAACAAGGACCTCATCAGCCCCAGCATTTT
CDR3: CASSEQGPHQPQHF

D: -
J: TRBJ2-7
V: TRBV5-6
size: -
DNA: TGTGCCAGCAGCTTTGGCACGACCTACGAGCAGTACTTC
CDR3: CASSFGTTYEQYF

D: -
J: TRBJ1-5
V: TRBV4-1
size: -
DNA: TGCGCCAGCAGCCTACTTAGCAATCAGCCCCAGCATTTT
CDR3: CASSLLSNQPQHF

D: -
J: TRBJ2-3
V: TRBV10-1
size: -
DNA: TGCGCCAGCAGTGATCCGGGTGCTAGCTTCGGCACAGATACGCAGTATTTT
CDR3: CASSDPGASFGTDTQYF

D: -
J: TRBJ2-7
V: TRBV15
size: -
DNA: TGTGCCACCCGTGCAGCCACCTCCTACGAGCAGTACTTC
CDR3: CATRAATSYEQYF

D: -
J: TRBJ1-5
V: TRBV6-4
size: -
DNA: TGTGCCAGCAGGGTCCCGCAGAGCAATCAGCCCCAGCATTTT
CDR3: CASRVPQSNQPQHF

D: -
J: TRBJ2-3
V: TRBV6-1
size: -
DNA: TGTGCCAGCAGTGAAGCCAGGACAGTCCGGGGCACAGATACGCAGTATTTT
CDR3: CASSEARTVRGTDTQYF

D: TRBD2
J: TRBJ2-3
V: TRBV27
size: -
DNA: TGTGCCAGCAGTTTAGTACTAGCGGGCACAGATACGCAGTATTTT
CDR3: CASSLVLAGTDTQYF

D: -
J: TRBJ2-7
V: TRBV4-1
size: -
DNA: TGCGCCAGCAGCCAAACTCAGGGGCAGGCCTACGAGCAGTACTTC
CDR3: CASSQTQGQAYEQYF

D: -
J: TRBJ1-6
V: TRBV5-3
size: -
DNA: TGTGCCAGAAGCTTGGAGGGCCTGGGTTCACCCCTCCACTTT
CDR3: CARSLEGLGSPLHF

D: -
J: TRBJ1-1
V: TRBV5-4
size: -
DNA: TGTGCCAGCAGCTTGGTCTTGGGGTCTGAAGCTTTCTTT
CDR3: CASSLVLGSEAFF

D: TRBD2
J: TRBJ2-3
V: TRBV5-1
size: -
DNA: TGCGCCAGCAGCTTGCTTAGCGGGAGCACAGATACGCAGTATTTT
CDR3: CASSLLSGSTDTQYF

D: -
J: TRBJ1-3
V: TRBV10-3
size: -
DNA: TGTGCCATCAGTGAGTCAGCGAGCTCTGGAAACACCATATATTTT
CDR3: CAISESASSGNTIYF

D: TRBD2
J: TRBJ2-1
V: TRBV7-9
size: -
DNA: TGTGCCAGCAGCTTAGTCGGAAGCGGGAGTGGTAATGAGCAGTTCTTC
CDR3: CASSLVGSGSGNEQFF

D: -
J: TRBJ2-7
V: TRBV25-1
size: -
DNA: TGTGCCAGCACCAACAGCTACGAGCAGTACTTC
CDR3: CASTNSYEQYF

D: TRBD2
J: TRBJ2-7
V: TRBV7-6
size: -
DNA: TGTGCCAGCAGCCCGGGACTAGGCTACGAGCAGTACTTC
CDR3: CASSPGLGYEQYF

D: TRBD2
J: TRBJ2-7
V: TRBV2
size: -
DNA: TGTGCCAGCTCGGGAGGGGCGTATGGGGACGAGCAGTACTTC
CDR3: CASSGGAYGDEQYF

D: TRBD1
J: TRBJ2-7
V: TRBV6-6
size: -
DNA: TGTGCCAGCAGTTATTCTTCCGGGACAGGGGGCCACGAGCAGTACTTC
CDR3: CASSYSSGTGGHEQYF

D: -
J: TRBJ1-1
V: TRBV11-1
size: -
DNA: TGTGCCAGCAGCTTAGATGGTGCAGGGGTCACTGAAGCTTTCTTT
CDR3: CASSLDGAGVTEAFF

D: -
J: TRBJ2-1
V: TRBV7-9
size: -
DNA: TGTGCCAGCAGCTTAGGTTCGTGGGTCAACCTGGGTGAGCAGTTCTTC
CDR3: CASSLGSWVNLGEQFF

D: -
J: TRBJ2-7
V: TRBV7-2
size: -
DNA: TGTGCCAGCAGCTCAACAGGGTACGAGCAGTACTTC
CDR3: CASSSTGYEQYF

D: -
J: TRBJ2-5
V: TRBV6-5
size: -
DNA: TGTGCCAGCAGTTACACAAGCGGGCAAGAGACCCAGTACTTC
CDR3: CASSYTSGQETQYF

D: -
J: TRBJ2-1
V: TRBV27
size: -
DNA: TGTGCCAGCAGTTTCGTGGAAGGGGTCAGAGAGCAGTTCTTC
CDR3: CASSFVEGVREQFF

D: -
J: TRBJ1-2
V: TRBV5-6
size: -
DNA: TGTGCCAGCAGCTTGATGGGTCTAGGCAGTAGCGGCTACACCTTC
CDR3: CASSLMGLGSSGYTF

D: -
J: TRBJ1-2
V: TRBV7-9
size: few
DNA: TGTGCCAGCAGCTCATCATCAGCTTTCTATGGCTACACCTTC
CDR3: CASSSSSAFYGYTF